The 12 T cell receptor beta chains given below trace back to one sample, sequenced in a study of cytomegalovirus exposure and HLA in healthy donors. Method: immunoSEQ multiplex PCR; TCRdb's copy keeps in-frame clones and lacks some. Of roughly 56,000 clones in the sample, 91% were seen once. The sequencing sample was made of PBMCs. The receptors come from a woman under 40 in good health and CMV-seronegative.

A single count supports this clone. The rearrangement links TRBV4-3 to TRBJ2-2; 8 bases map to TRBD1. Germline V gives CDR1 LGHNA, CDR2 YSLEER. The V segment lost 9 bases and the J segment 5 bases; nucleotides outside the gene matches: 8. This CDR3 is 14 amino acids long. The CDR3, as DNA: TGCGCCAGGGTAGACAGGGGCGGGACCGGGGAGCTGTTTTTT. This encodes CARVDRGGTGELFF.

The V and J genes are TRBV5-1 and TRBJ1-2; TRBD1 might be the D (6 bases). Germline V gene sequence: CDR1 SGHRS, CDR2 YFSETQ. CDR3 length equals 15 residues. With 2 bases removed from V and 4 bases from J, the gap between germline ends came to 15 bases. The CDR3, as DNA: TGCGCCAGCAGCTTTCAAGAGACAGGTCCCTATGGCTACACCTTC. Translating it yields CASSFQETGPYGYTF.

The V gene is TRBV27, the J gene TRBJ2-1; 9 bases are a match to TRBD2. J gave up 10 bases and V 6 bases, and 13 bases lay outside the gene matches. The germline gives CDR1 MNHEY, CDR2 SMNVEV (reference sequence). The length of the CDR3 is 15 residues. CDR3 amino acids: CASRGSGGLLGEQFF. Here the CDR3 DNA reads TGTGCCAGCAGGGGTAGCGGGGGCCTCTTGGGAGAGCAGTTCTTC.

V and J are TRBV11-2 and TRBJ1-1; D might be TRBD1 (5 bases). V was shortened by 5 bases and J by 5 bases, with 18 bases between the two germline ends. The CDR3 consists of 15 residues. Germline V lookup: CDR1 SGHAT, CDR2 FQNNGV. CDR3 sequence: CASSPAVGEGTEAFF. The DNA of the CDR3 is TGTGCCAGCAGCCCAGCGGTGGGGGAGGGTACTGAAGCTTTCTTT.

V usage is TRBV27 and J usage is TRBJ2-2, with unresolved D. V was clipped by 3 bases and J by 7 bases, with 6 bases between them. Germline assignment: CDR1 MNHEY and CDR2 SMNVEV (reference sequence). The CDR3 runs 12 residues. In nucleotides, the CDR3 is TGTGCCAGCAGTTTCTACGGCGGGGAGCTGTTTTTT. Protein product: CASSFYGGELFF.

This clone was detected a few times. The chain carries TRBV10-3 and TRBJ1-1; D gene ambiguous. The V end lost 4 bases, the J end lost 3 bases, and 9 bases lay between the germline ends. Germline V lookup: CDR1 ENHRY, CDR2 SYGVKD. There are 13 residues in the CDR3. The CDR3 spells CAISVQTHTEAFF. The CDR3 DNA follows: TGTGCCATCAGTGTACAGACACACACTGAAGCTTTCTTT.

The chain uses TRBV7-9 and TRBJ2-3; possibly TRBD1 for D (6 bases). The germline CDR1 and CDR2 sequences are SEHNR and FQNEAQ (reference sequence). This CDR3 is built from 14 residues. V lost 6 bases and J 3 bases, leaving 13 bases between the germline ends. The CDR3 sequence is CASRYGQKTDTQYF. DNA for the CDR3: TGTGCCAGCAGATACGGACAGAAAACAGATACGCAGTATTTT. Full variable domain (missing parts from reference TRBV7-9 and TRBJ2-3): DTGVSQNPRHKITKRGQNVTFRCDPISEHNRLYWYRQTLGQGPEFLTYFQNEAQLEKSRLLSDRFSAERPKGSFSTLEIQRTEQGDSAMYLCASRYGQKTDTQYFGPGTRLTVL.

This clone has only one observation. This chain connects TRBV7-9 to TRBJ1-2; D is perhaps TRBD1 (5 bases). This CDR3 contains 15 residues. V was trimmed by 1 base and J by 8 bases, leaving 17 bases between them. Germline V CDR1 and CDR2: SEHNR, FQNEAQ (reference sequence). This chain's CDR3 is CASSLGMGLLEGYTF. The CDR3 nucleotides read TGTGCCAGCAGCTTAGGGATGGGGCTCCTCGAAGGCTACACCTTC.

The chain links TRBV28 to TRBJ2-5; 11 positions match TRBD1. J gave up 6 bases and V 5 bases, and 14 bases lay outside the gene matches. The CDR3 consists of 17 residues. Germline V gives CDR1 MDHEN, CDR2 SYDVKM. CDR3 DNA: TGTGCCAGCAGTCCACCTTCATGGACAGGGGGCAAGAAGACCCAGTACTTC. This sequence encodes CASSPPSWTGGKKTQYF. Full variable domain (remainder filled in from reference TRBV28 and TRBJ2-5): DVKVTQSSRYLVKRTGEKVFLECVQDMDHENMFWYRQDPGLGLRLIYFSYDVKMKEKGDIPEGYSVSREKKERFSLILESASTNQTSMYLCASSPPSWTGGKKTQYFGPGTRLLVL.

This chain connects TRBV27 to TRBJ1-2; 12 bases are shared with TRBD1. After removal of 6 bases from V and 7 bases from J, the junction contained 3 bases not matched to a gene. Germline CDR1 MNHEY, CDR2 SMNVEV (reference sequence). There are 13 residues in the CDR3. The CDR3 DNA follows: TGTGCCAGCAGGGGGACAGGGGGCGGTGGCTACACCTTC. Translation: CASRGTGGGGYTF.

V and J are TRBV27 and TRBJ2-3; perhaps TRBD2 as D (5 bases). The germline V gene encodes CDR1 MNHEY and CDR2 SMNVEV (reference sequence). The length of the CDR3 is 14 residues. V was clipped by 2 bases and J by 2 bases, with 8 bases between them. The CDR3 protein is CASSLKRTTDTQYF. CDR3 DNA sequence: TGTGCCAGCAGTTTAAAGCGGACCACAGATACGCAGTATTTT.

The chain links TRBV5-6 to TRBJ2-3; D is possibly TRBD2 (7 bases). This CDR3 has 17 residues. V was pared by 5 bases and J by 1 base, with 20 bases between. Germline V gene sequence: CDR1 SGHDT, CDR2 YYEEEE. The DNA for the CDR3 is TGTGCCAGCAGAAAGGGGGGGCGTAGGTCTGGCACAGATACGCAGTATTTT. Its protein product is CASRKGGRRSGTDTQYF.